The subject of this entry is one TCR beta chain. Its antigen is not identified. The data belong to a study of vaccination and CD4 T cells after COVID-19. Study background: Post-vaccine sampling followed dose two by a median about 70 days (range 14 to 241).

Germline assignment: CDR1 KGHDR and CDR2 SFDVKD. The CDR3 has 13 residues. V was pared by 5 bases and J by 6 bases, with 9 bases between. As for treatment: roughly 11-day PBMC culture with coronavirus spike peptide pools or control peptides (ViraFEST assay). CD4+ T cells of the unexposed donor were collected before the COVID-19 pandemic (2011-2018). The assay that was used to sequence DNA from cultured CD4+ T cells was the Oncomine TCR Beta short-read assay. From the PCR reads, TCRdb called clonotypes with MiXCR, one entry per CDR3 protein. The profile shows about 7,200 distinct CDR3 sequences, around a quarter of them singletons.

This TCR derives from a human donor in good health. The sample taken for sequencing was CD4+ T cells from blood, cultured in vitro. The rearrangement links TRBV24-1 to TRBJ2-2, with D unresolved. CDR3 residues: CATSGRAAGELFF. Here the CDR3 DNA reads TGTGCCACCAGTGGACGGGCGGCCGGGGAGCTGTTTTTT.